The rows below give T cell receptor beta chains drawn from one sample of a study of blood T cell repertoires in COVID-19. Data came from immunoSEQ multiplex PCR; TCRdb stores just in-frame clones and leaves some out. Seen here are under 110,000 clones, roughly four fifths observed once, and the top ten hold roughly 6%. Sequences were obtained from peripheral blood. Receptors originate from a man of 80 years or more with COVID-19, enrolled during active disease. The CDR3 runs from the conserved cysteine through the conserved F or W. The D gene is left open where the match is weak.

TRBJ2-7 | TRBD2 | TRBV11-3 | CASSLCVLAGGMDYEQYF
TRBJ2-1 | TRBD1 | TRBV24-1 | CATSDSGQGLGNEQFF
TRBJ2-1 | . | TRBV9 | CASSETQDSYNEQFF
TRBJ2-7 | . | TRBV5-1 | CASSLTEGVLGEQYF
TRBJ2-5 | TRBD2 | TRBV4-3 | CASSQEDLAGEETQYF
TRBJ2-5 | TRBD1 | TRBV10-3 | CAISGRAGGYQETQYF
TRBJ1-1 | . | TRBV19 | CASSMVDWGGNTEAFF
TRBJ2-5 | TRBD2 | TRBV5-1 | CASSLLAGAGGETQYF
TRBJ2-2 | . | TRBV5-4 | CASSLVGTGELFF
TRBJ2-4 | TRBD1 | TRBV5-1 | CASSEGTGGIQYF
TRBJ2-6 | . | TRBV7-9 | CASSRGDNVLTF
TRBJ2-7 | . | TRBV28 | CASSSLEQYF
TRBJ1-1 | TRBD1 | TRBV18 | CASSGPEGAALVNTEAFF
TRBJ2-5 | . | TRBV9 | CASSVGGTRGETQYF
TRBJ1-3 | TRBD1 | TRBV7-9 | CASSLDRGRENTIYF
TRBJ1-1 | . | TRBV30 | CAWSYYMNTEAFF
TRBJ1-6 | . | TRBV10-2 | CASGLEKGVSPLHF
TRBJ2-2 | TRBD2 | TRBV6-5 | CASSYAGGTAGELFF
TRBJ1-1 | . | TRBV10-3 | CAITYSGTTTEAFF
TRBJ1-2 | . | TRBV7-9 | CASSFSPQGYGYTF
TRBJ1-2 | TRBD1 | TRBV6-2/TRBV6-3 | CASSYVTGYGYTF
TRBJ2-1 | TRBD2 | TRBV6-4 | CASSVVAGGYNEQFF
TRBJ1-2 | . | TRBV19 | CASSSGGQDYGYTF
TRBJ2-2 | . | TRBV7-3 | CASSLGQRQTTGELFF
TRBJ2-5 | TRBD2 | TRBV5-1 | CASSLGLAGGPTRPETQYF
TRBJ2-7 | TRBD2 | TRBV30 | CAWSGLADEQYF
TRBJ2-1 | TRBD2 | TRBV7-2 | CASSTGLAGGWDEQFF
TRBJ2-7 | . | TRBV3-1/TRBV3-2 | CASSQGGFGYEQYF
TRBJ2-5 | . | TRBV7-2 | CASSLSTRAETQYF
TRBJ1-2 | . | TRBV27 | CASSWDRGNYGYTF
TRBJ2-3 | TRBD2 | TRBV6-4 | CASSDSGLAGGPDTQYF
TRBJ1-2 | . | TRBV5-4 | CASSLSGGSYGYTF
TRBJ2-1 | TRBD2 | TRBV12-5 | CASARSASGPMGEQFF
TRBJ2-6 | . | TRBV5-1 | CASRGVFKGKTASGANVLTF